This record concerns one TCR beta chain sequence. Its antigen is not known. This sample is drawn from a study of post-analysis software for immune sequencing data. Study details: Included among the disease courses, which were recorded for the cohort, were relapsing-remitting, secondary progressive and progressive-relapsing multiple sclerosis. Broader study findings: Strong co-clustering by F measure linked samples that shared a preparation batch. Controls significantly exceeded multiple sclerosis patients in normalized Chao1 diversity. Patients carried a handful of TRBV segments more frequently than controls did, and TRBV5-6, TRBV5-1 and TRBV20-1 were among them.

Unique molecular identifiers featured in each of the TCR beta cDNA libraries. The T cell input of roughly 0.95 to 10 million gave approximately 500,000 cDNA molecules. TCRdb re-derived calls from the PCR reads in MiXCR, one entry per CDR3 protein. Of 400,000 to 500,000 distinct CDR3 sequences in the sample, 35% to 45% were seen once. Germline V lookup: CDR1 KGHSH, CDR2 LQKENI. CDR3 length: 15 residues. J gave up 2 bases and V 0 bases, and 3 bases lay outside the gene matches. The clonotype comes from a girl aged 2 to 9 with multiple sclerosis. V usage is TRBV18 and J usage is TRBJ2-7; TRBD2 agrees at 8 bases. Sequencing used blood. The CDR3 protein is CASSPPSGVAYEQYF. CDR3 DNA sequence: TGTGCCAGCTCACCACCTAGCGGGGTTGCCTACGAGCAGTACTTC.